This T cell receptor (beta chain) was profiled in a study of shared T cell receptors in the human thymus. Method: immunoSEQ multiplex PCR; TCRdb's copy keeps in-frame clones and lacks some. The repertoire holds 650,000 to 950,000 clones, approximately 85% seen once, with under 0.012% in the top ten. The CDR3 length is 13 residues. Germline lookup yields CDR1 SNHLY and CDR2 FYNNEI. V lost 8 bases and J 8 bases, leaving 13 bases between the germline ends. This same sample was also taken into another study, of human thymus T cells. According to that study: Donation was from healthy Finnish infants who were having corrective surgery that addressed congenital heart defects.

The chain has TRBV2 and TRBJ1-6, with a tentative D call TRBD1 (5 bases). This receptor was obtained from a girl under three years old with a congenital heart defect. The sample was thymocytes. DNA for the CDR3: TGTGCCAGCCGCCAGGGTGGGTATTCACCCCTCCACTTT. Translation gives CASRQGGYSPLHF.